This T cell receptor beta chain is from a study of blood T cell repertoires in COVID-19. V lost 7 bases and J 1 base, leaving 15 bases between the germline ends. This CDR3 is 15 amino acids long. The V gene's germline CDR1 is SGHVS and CDR2 FNYEAQ. The repertoire was sequenced with immunoSEQ multiplex PCR; TCRdb's copy has only in-frame clones and lacks some. The table has about 95,000 clones, more than 65% seen once. The specimen sequenced was peripheral blood. The clonotype was recovered from a man older than 75 with active or convalescent COVID-19. This chain uses TRBV7-6 with TRBJ2-3; D possibly corresponds to TRBD2 (6 bases). CDR3 bases: TGTGCCAGCACCCACGGGGGAGGAGGCACAGATACGCAGTATTTT. This encodes CASTHGGGGTDTQYF.